What follows is one T cell receptor beta chain and its context. Being one base from a much bigger clone, this may be a read error. The sample has other DNA sequences that encode this CDR3 too. The repertoire was sequenced with immunoSEQ multiplex PCR; TCRdb's copy has only in-frame clones and lacks some. The sample has about 1 million clones; about 75% are singletons. The sample originates from a study of shared clonotypes between healthy human individuals. In germline, CDR1 is SEHNR, CDR2 FQNEAQ (reference sequence). With 5 bases removed from V and 6 bases from J, the gap between germline ends came to 6 bases. The length of the CDR3 is 11 residues.

The rearrangement uses TRBV7-9 and TRBJ2-3; the D is unclear. The sample taken for sequencing was memory CD4+ T cells sorted from blood. This sample's subset: CD45RA-negative fraction. The receptor was derived from a man aged 18 to 30 in good health. The CDR3 loop reads CASSVGDTQYF. The CDR3 nucleotides are TGTGCCAGCAGCGTTGGGGATACGCAGTATTTT.